The 20 T cell receptor beta chains given below trace back to one sample, sequenced in a study of shared clonotypes between healthy human individuals. The repertoire was sequenced with immunoSEQ multiplex PCR; TCRdb's copy has only in-frame clones and lacks some. The data show 2 million to 2.5 million clones, approximately 96% seen once. The sequencing input was naive CD4+ T cells sorted from blood. Subset described: CD45RA+ positively selected. Every receptor here comes from a man between 18 and 29 years old in good health.

V and J are TRBV18 and TRBJ2-3; unclear D gene. The length of the CDR3 is 16 residues. Germline CDR1 KGHSH, CDR2 LQKENI. Deletions cut 6 bases from V and 0 bases from J, with 16 bases between. The CDR3 here is CASSPMGGTSTDTQYF. For the CDR3, the DNA is TGTGCCAGCTCCCCAATGGGTGGTACTAGCACAGATACGCAGTATTTT.

The rearrangement joins TRBV7-2 to TRBJ2-2; 7 nucleotides match TRBD2. CDR1 is SGHTA, CDR2 FQGNSA, per germline. The CDR3 is 16 residues long. V gave up 4 bases and J gave up 0 bases; unmatched junction bases: 5. CDR3 nucleotides: TGTGCCAGCAGCTATCTGGGAGGGCCGAACACCGGGGAGCTGTTTTTT. This translates into CASSYLGGPNTGELFF.

The V and J genes are TRBV14 and TRBJ2-2; D not certain. Germline V gene sequence: CDR1 SGHDN, CDR2 FVKESK. CDR3 length: 14 amino acids. V was pared by 3 bases and J by 0 bases, with 5 bases between. As DNA, the CDR3 is TGTGCCAGCAGCCATAATGCGAACACCGGGGAGCTGTTTTTT. It encodes CASSHNANTGELFF. Supplemented by reference TRBV14 and TRBJ2-2, the full variable domain reads EAGVTQFPSHSVIEKGQTVTLRCDPISGHDNLYWYRRVMGKEIKFLLHFVKESKQDESGMPNNRFLAERTGGTYSTLKVQPAELEDSGVYFCASSHNANTGELFFGEGSRLTVL.

Turning to this clone: Relative to the germline gene, one junction end is altered; a read error may explain this. This chain connects TRBV6-6 to TRBJ2-1; 14 bases align to TRBD2. The CDR3 sequence is 16 residues long. Germline V lookup: CDR1 MNHNY, CDR2 SVGAGI (reference sequence). The CDR3 is CASRYSGLAGDNEQFF. The CDR3 nucleotides read TGTGCCAGCAGATACTCGGGACTAGCGGGGGACAATGAGCAGTTCTTC.

The V and J genes are TRBV27 and TRBJ1-4; D remains ambiguous. V was clipped by 3 bases and J by 0 bases, with 8 bases between them. The length of the CDR3 is 15 residues. The germline CDR1 and CDR2 sequences are MNHEY and SMNVEV (reference sequence). The CDR3 loop is CASSFTGTTNEKLFF. CDR3 bases: TGTGCCAGCAGTTTTACCGGGACAACTAATGAAAAACTGTTTTTT.

As for this clone: One junction end disagrees with the germline gene, perhaps due to a read error. The chain has TRBV7-7 and TRBJ2-5, with D tentatively TRBD2 (6 bases). Germline V gene data show CDR1 as SSHAT and CDR2 as FNYEAQ (reference sequence). There are 14 residues in the CDR3. The CDR3 protein is CASSLDSGQETQYF. For the CDR3, the DNA is TGTGCTAGCAGCTTGGATAGCGGACAAGAGACCCAGTACTTC.

The chain is built from TRBV25-1 and TRBJ2-1; D is uncertain. CDR1 MGHDK and CDR2 SYGVNS come from the germline V gene. CDR3 length: 11 residues. V shed 4 bases and J shed 6 bases, with 4 bases lying between them. The CDR3 loop is CASSGANEQFF. The CDR3 DNA is TGTGCCAGCAGTGGGGCCAATGAGCAGTTCTTC.

The J gene is TRBJ1-1, the V gene TRBV15; D not certain. The CDR3 has 13 amino acids. The V gene lost 1 base and the J gene lost 3 bases, with 6 bases spanning the gap. The germline CDR1 and CDR2 sequences are LNHNV and YYDKDF (reference sequence). For the CDR3, the DNA is TGTGCCACCAGCAGAGGCAGGTACACTGAAGCTTTCTTT. Translated: CATSRGRYTEAFF.

The genes are TRBV5-1 and TRBJ1-1, with D possibly TRBD1 on 6 matching bases. V lost 6 bases and J 1 base, leaving 13 bases between the germline ends. Germline values: CDR1 SGHRS, CDR2 YFSETQ. This CDR3 is built from 14 residues. The CDR3 DNA follows: TGCGCCAGCACCTCACAGGGTGCGAACACTGAAGCTTTCTTT. Its translation: CASTSQGANTEAFF.

This clone has just a few counts. At one end the junction does not follow the germline gene, possibly because of a read error. The chain employs TRBV7-9 and TRBJ1-4; D perhaps matches TRBD1 (6 bases). The V gene's germline CDR1 is SEHNR and CDR2 FQNEAQ (reference sequence). This CDR3 spans 15 amino acids. DNA for the CDR3: TGTGCCAGCAGCTTCGGGGACACAACAAATGAAAAACTGTTTTTT. It yields the protein CASSFGDTTNEKLFF.

The chain links TRBV21-1 to TRBJ1-5; the DNA was not compared with TRBD1, the D call given in the table. TRBV21-1 is classified as a pseudogene. The CDR3 covers 16 residues. Written as DNA, the CDR3 is TGTGCCAGCAGCAATTCGGAGGACAGGGCACATCGGCCCCAGCATTTT. The encoded protein is CASSNSEDRAHRPQHF.

This chain connects TRBV11-2 to TRBJ2-2; 8 bases are a match to TRBD1. V lost 3 bases to trimming and J lost 1 base; unmatched junction nucleotides: 4. The CDR3 is made up of 16 amino acids. Per the germline V gene, CDR1 is SGHAT and CDR2 is FQNNGV. In DNA form, the CDR3 reads TGTGCCAGCAGCTTCTTGGGGACAGGGAACACCGGGGAGCTGTTTTTT. It encodes CASSFLGTGNTGELFF.

The chain carries TRBV6-5 and TRBJ1-4; weak D call: TRBD1 (6 bases). The V end was cut by 2 bases, the J end by 0 bases, with 10 bases between. The CDR3 covers 16 residues. CDR1 MNHEY and CDR2 SVGAGI come from the germline V gene. CDR3 protein: CASSYGTLATNEKLFF. CDR3 bases: TGTGCCAGCAGTTACGGGACACTTGCAACTAATGAAAAACTGTTTTTT.

The chain has TRBV2 and TRBJ2-7, with D maybe TRBD2 (5 bases). Germline lookup yields CDR1 SNHLY and CDR2 FYNNEI. The CDR3 spans 14 residues. The ends were cut back, 8 bases at V and 5 bases at J, with 19 bases in the middle. CDR3 loop: CASRLTSGPDEQYF. CDR3 in DNA: TGTGCCAGCCGCCTTACTAGTGGGCCCGACGAGCAGTACTTC.

This chain connects TRBV5-1 to TRBJ1-1; TRBD1 matches 9 bases. After removal of 2 bases from V and 5 bases from J, the junction contained 7 bases not matched to a gene. Germline CDR1 is SGHRS and CDR2 is YFSETQ. There are 15 residues in the CDR3. The CDR3 DNA reads TGCGCCAGCAGCTTAAGGGACAGGGCAGAGACTGAAGCTTTCTTT. Translation: CASSLRDRAETEAFF.

This chain uses TRBV5-1 with TRBJ2-7, with 12 positions matching TRBD2. The V gene end was trimmed by 4 bases and the J gene end by 0 bases; junction bases not matched to a gene: 5. CDR1 and CDR2 (germline): SGHRS, YFSETQ. This CDR3 contains 16 residues. In DNA, the CDR3 is TGCGCCAGCAGCCCACTGACTAGCGGGAGCTCCTACGAGCAGTACTTC. It yields the protein CASSPLTSGSSYEQYF.

Regarding this clone: Additional DNA sequences in this sample encode the identical CDR3. The rearrangement joins TRBV7-2 to TRBJ2-5; D call uncertain. V was pared by 1 base and J by 5 bases, with 5 bases between. The germline V gene encodes CDR1 SGHTA and CDR2 FQGNSA. The CDR3 spans 12 residues. Here the CDR3 DNA reads TGTGCCAGCAGCTTAGTAGGCGAGACCCAGTACTTC. Residues: CASSLVGETQYF.

This clone is a singleton in its sample. The rearrangement links TRBV9 to TRBJ2-6, with a weak D call TRBD2 (5 bases). The CDR3 is 16 residues long. Germline lookup yields CDR1 SGDLS and CDR2 YYNGEE. The ends were cut back, 5 bases at V and 0 bases at J, with 12 bases in the middle. The CDR3 protein is CASRAPGGSGANVLTF. The CDR3 bases are TGTGCCAGCAGAGCCCCTGGAGGCTCTGGGGCCAACGTCCTGACTTTC.

This clone was counted a single time. The genes are TRBV29-1 and TRBJ2-2; TRBD1 might be the D (5 bases). Trimming left V 7 bases short and J 4 bases short, with 13 bases between. The CDR3 runs 13 residues. Germline CDR1 SQVTM, CDR2 ANQGSEA. The DNA for the CDR3 is TGCAGCGCTGATATGGGGCGCACCGGGGAGCTGTTTTTT. Amino acid sequence: CSADMGRTGELFF.

This chain links TRBV12-5 with TRBJ2-5; perhaps TRBD1 as D (6 bases). The germline V gene encodes CDR1 LGHNT and CDR2 FRNRAP. The CDR3 consists of 14 residues. Trimming stripped 7 bases from V and 5 bases from J, with 17 bases between. The CDR3 sequence is CASAPGTMGETQYF. As DNA, the CDR3 is TGTGCTAGTGCCCCCGGGACAATGGGGGAGACCCAGTACTTC.